This T cell receptor (beta chain) was obtained from a study of beta chain features in type 1 diabetes. Notes on the study in general: In the patient group, naive, central memory and Treg TCRB repertoires seemed more alike than in the healthy donor group. For Type 1 diabetes patients, all four CD4+ subsets carried TCRB CDR3s that were moderately but significantly shorter.

Expressed TCRB transcripts were sequenced because the entire RNA isolate underwent reverse transcription. Assay used: immunoSEQ multiplex PCR; TCRdb lists only in-frame clones, some missing. The repertoire includes about 650,000 clones, under 15% of them detected once, and approximately 0.11% sits in the top ten. The CDR3 is 13 amino acids. CDR1 and CDR2 from the germline V gene are SGDLS and YYNGEE. V lost 4 bases, J lost 4 bases, and 3 bases stayed unmatched. A CD45RO/CCR7/CD25/CD127/CD95/CD27 panel sorted naive, central memory, regulatory and stem cell-like memory CD4+ cells. This clone has only a few counts. Its antigen is undetermined.

The rearrangement joins TRBV9 to TRBJ2-5, with 8 bases fitting TRBD2. The sample was naive CD4+ T cells from blood. The sequence came from a man under 40 with type 1 diabetes. The CDR3 loop is CASSPRGGETQYF. CDR3 nucleotides: TGTGCCAGCAGCCCCCGGGGGGGAGAGACCCAGTACTTC.